The subject of this entry is one T cell receptor (beta chain). Its antigen remains unknown. This record comes from a study of cytomegalovirus exposure and HLA in healthy donors. Regarding the study as a whole: TCR beta V- and J-gene trimming was later associated with a missense DCLRE1C variant.

Each of the donors was a healthy bone marrow donor. J gave up 5 bases and V 1 base, and 7 bases lay outside the gene matches. The CDR3 totals 15 residues. Germline CDR1 SEHNR, CDR2 FQNEAQ (reference sequence). The PCR employed 60 Vbeta primers together with 13 Jbeta primers. Some clones are missing from TCRdb's copy, which holds only in-frame ones; the method was immunoSEQ multiplex PCR. The data hold 150,000 to 200,000 clones, with 80% to 90% observed a single time. This receptor was obtained from a woman aged 18-29 years in good health and CMV-seronegative. The sequencing sample was made of PBMCs. The rearrangement joins TRBV7-9 to TRBJ1-1, with 7 nucleotides matching TRBD1. CDR3 bases: TGTGCCAGCAGCTTAGTGACAGGGAGGCAGACTGAAGCTTTCTTT. Protein sequence: CASSLVTGRQTEAFF.